Listed here are 14 T cell receptor beta chains from one sample, sequenced in a study of STAT5B mutations in CD4+ large granular lymphocyte leukemia. TCRdb's copy holds only in-frame clones and misses some; the assay was immunoSEQ multiplex PCR. The sample carries tens of thousands of clones, around 81% recorded once. Sequencing used CD4+ T cells from blood buffy coats. The receptor set was obtained from a human donor in good health.

The chain has TRBV5-1 and TRBJ2-5, with 15 bases matching TRBD2. Losses at the gene ends were 7 bases for V and 5 bases for J; bases not matched to a gene: 6. Per germline, CDR1 SGHRS and CDR2 YFSETQ. CDR3 length: 15 residues. The CDR3 nucleotides read TGCGCCAGCTCAAGGGGGACTAGCGGGAGGGAGACCCAGTACTTC. Translation: CASSRGTSGRETQYF. The variable domain in full, with the rest retrieved from reference TRBV5-1 and TRBJ2-5, is KAGVTQTPRYLIKTRGQQVTLSCSPISGHRSVSWYQQTPGQGLQFLFEYFSETQRNKGNFPGRFSGRQFSNSRSEMNVSTLELGDSALYLCASSRGTSGRETQYFGPGTRLLVL.

The chain links TRBV11-2 to TRBJ2-7, with D unclear. Germline CDR1 and CDR2: SGHAT and FQNNGV. This CDR3 has 15 residues. Trimming took off 2 bases at V and 0 bases at J, with 11 bases between the two ends. CDR3 nucleotide sequence: TGTGCCAGCAGCTTAATGGCGGCTAACTCCTACGAGCAGTACTTC. It yields the protein CASSLMAANSYEQYF.

The genes are TRBV5-1 and TRBJ2-3; 9 bases are a match to TRBD1. The CDR3 totals 18 residues. The V and J ends lost 4 bases and 0 bases, in that order; junction bases with no gene match: 12. CDR1 is SGHRS, CDR2 YFSETQ, per germline. In DNA form, the CDR3 reads TGCGCCAGCAGCCCAGCGGCACCAGGGACAGGGAGCACAGATACGCAGTATTTT. Encoded protein: CASSPAAPGTGSTDTQYF.

J is TRBJ2-3 and V is TRBV5-4, with 12 bases that match TRBD1. The trim removed 4 bases at V and 1 base at J, leaving 7 bases unmatched. Per the germline V gene, CDR1 is SGHNT and CDR2 is YYREEE (reference sequence). The CDR3 loop spans 17 amino acids. The DNA for the CDR3 is TGTGCCAGCAGCGCACCGGGACAGGGGGCCGGCACAGATACGCAGTATTTT. The encoded protein is CASSAPGQGAGTDTQYF.

The chain is built from TRBV6-5 and TRBJ2-7; TRBD2 aligns across 9 bases. The CDR3 has 13 residues. V lost 5 bases and J lost 4; bases outside the gene matches: 3. Germline V gene data show CDR1 as MNHEY and CDR2 as SVGAGI. The CDR3 DNA follows: TGTGCCAGCAGTCCGACTAGCGGATACGAGCAGTACTTC. Protein sequence: CASSPTSGYEQYF.

V is TRBV7-2 and J is TRBJ1-2, with 12 bases matching TRBD1. The CDR3 loop spans 15 amino acids. The germline CDR1 and CDR2 sequences are SGHTA and FQGNSA. The ends lost 3 bases at V and 4 bases at J; junction bases unmatched: 3. The CDR3 region has the DNA TGTGCCAGCAGCTTGGGGACAGGGGGCGTCTATGGCTACACCTTC. Translating gives CASSLGTGGVYGYTF.

The rearrangement uses TRBV15 and TRBJ2-2; 9 bases agree with TRBD1. V lost 5 bases, J lost 1 base, and 2 bases stayed unmatched. The CDR3 has 15 residues. Germline-derived CDR1 and CDR2 are LNHNV and YYDKDF (reference sequence). In DNA form, the CDR3 reads TGTGCCACCAGCGGACAGGGGTTGAACACCGGGGAGCTGTTTTTT. It is translated as CATSGQGLNTGELFF.

The genes are TRBV30 and TRBJ2-5, with 7 bases fitting TRBD1. From germline, CDR1 is GTSNPN and CDR2 SVGIG (reference sequence). V shed 5 bases and J 3 bases; nucleotides not matched to a gene: 6. The CDR3 totals 13 residues. CDR3: CAWEPGTEETQYF. The CDR3 DNA is TGTGCCTGGGAACCTGGGACAGAAGAGACCCAGTACTTC.

This chain joins TRBV11-2 and TRBJ2-3; no reliable D call. The V and J ends lost 4 bases and 5 bases respectively, with 13 bases between them. The CDR3 sequence is 14 residues long. Germline V lookup: CDR1 SGHAT, CDR2 FQNNGV. CDR3 nucleotides: TGTGCCAGCAGCTCACTACGCGGCGTAGATACGCAGTATTTT. This sequence encodes CASSSLRGVDTQYF.

This chain joins TRBV11-1 and TRBJ2-2, with TRBD2 matching over 14 bases. Per the germline V gene, CDR1 is SGHAT and CDR2 is FQDESV (reference sequence). The CDR3 runs to 19 residues. Trimming at V came to 1 base and at J to 2 bases, leaving 6 bases not matched to a gene. The CDR3 DNA reads as TGTGCCAGCAGCTTAGGAGGGGGACTAGCGGGAGCTAACACCGGGGAGCTGTTTTTT. This codes for CASSLGGGLAGANTGELFF.

CDR3 in amino acids: CASSLSRTGPLGSPLHF. CDR3 bases: TGTGCCAGCAGCTTAAGTAGGACAGGGCCTCTCGGGTCACCCCTCCACTTT. This chain uses TRBV11-2 with TRBJ1-6, with 8 bases identical to TRBD1. The CDR3 covers 17 residues. Per germline, CDR1 SGHAT and CDR2 FQNNGV. V dropped 2 bases and J dropped 10; count of bases not matched to a gene: 13.

This chain joins TRBV7-7 and TRBJ2-7; D gene uncertain. V lost 0 bases and J 6 bases, leaving 9 bases between the germline ends. Germline V gives CDR1 SSHAT, CDR2 FNYEAQ (reference sequence). The CDR3 spans 13 residues. CDR3 amino acids: CASSLATGTEQYF. For the CDR3, the DNA is TGTGCCAGCAGCTTAGCGACCGGTACCGAGCAGTACTTC.

This chain links TRBV28 with TRBJ1-1, with 8 bases matching TRBD1. Germline CDR1 MDHEN, CDR2 SYDVKM. This CDR3 comprises 14 residues. The trim removed 4 bases at V and 1 base at J, leaving 2 bases unmatched. DNA of the CDR3: TGTGCCAGCAGTTCCGGACAGGGGAACACTGAAGCTTTCTTT. Its protein is CASSSGQGNTEAFF.

The chain has TRBV9 and TRBJ2-5, with a weak D call TRBD2 (5 bases). V gave up 4 bases and J gave up 5 bases, with 15 bases separating them. Germline V gene lookup returns CDR1 SGDLS and CDR2 YYNGEE. This CDR3 has 14 residues. As DNA, the CDR3 is TGTGCCAGCAGCCCTACTAACCGAGGGGAGACCCAGTACTTC. It translates to CASSPTNRGETQYF.